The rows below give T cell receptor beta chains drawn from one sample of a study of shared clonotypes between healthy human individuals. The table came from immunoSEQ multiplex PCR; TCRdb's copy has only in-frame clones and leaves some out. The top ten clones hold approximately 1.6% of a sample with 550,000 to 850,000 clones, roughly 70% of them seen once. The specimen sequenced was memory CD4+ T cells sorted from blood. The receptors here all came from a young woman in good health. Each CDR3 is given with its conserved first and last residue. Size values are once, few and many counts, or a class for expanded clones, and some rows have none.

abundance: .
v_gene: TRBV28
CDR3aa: CASSLAGQGGRLSTDTQYF

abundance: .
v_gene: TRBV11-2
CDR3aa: CASSLGMDGDEQYF

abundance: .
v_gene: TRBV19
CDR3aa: CASKGFGEAFF

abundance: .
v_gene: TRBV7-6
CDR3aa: CASSRDKNTEAFF

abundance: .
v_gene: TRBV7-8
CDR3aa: CASSLYEGAYEQYF

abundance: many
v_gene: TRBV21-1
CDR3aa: CASSNDRGQQPQHF

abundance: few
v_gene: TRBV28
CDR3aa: CASSSQGGNNEKLFF

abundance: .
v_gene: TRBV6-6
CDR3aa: CASSYSGRARNGYTF

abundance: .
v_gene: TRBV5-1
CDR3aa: CASRGVGSATEAFF

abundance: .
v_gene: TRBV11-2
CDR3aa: CASSSSFRDRDNYGYTF

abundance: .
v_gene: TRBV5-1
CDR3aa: CASSLSRTGELFF

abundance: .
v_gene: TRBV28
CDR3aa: CASRVILGTGELFF

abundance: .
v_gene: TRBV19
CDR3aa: CASSAHGTDYEQYF

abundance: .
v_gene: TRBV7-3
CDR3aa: CASSLGLAGGETQYF

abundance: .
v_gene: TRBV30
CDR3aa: CAWNGEASTGELFF

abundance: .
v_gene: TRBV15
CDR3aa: CATSGQALGNQPQHF

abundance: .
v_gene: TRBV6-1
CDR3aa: CASRRTDFSGNTIYF

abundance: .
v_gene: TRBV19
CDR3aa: CASSIGLRTGNTGELFF

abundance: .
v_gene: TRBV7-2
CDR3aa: CASTNPSGRAPSSYEQYF

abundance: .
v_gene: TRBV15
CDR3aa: CATSSNSGETNEKLFF

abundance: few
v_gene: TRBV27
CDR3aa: CASSRLAGPQETQYF

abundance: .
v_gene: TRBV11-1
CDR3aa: CASSPRGNPNTEAFF

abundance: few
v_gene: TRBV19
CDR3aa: CASRDRGNEQYF

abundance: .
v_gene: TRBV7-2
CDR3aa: CASSLGGRVEQYF

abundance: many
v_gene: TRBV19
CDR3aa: CASSSSPGTEAFF

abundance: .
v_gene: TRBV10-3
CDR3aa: CAISESNLQAQPQHF

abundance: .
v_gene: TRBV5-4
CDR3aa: CASSPISRGTMNTEAFF

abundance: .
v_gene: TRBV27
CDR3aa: CASSLFGGGTDTQYF

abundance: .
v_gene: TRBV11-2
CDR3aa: CASSTPRLSGQYF

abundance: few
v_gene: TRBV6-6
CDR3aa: CASSYGGLAEKLFF

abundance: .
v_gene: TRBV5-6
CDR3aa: CASSLGDPRRYGYTF